This T cell receptor beta chain was found in a study of post-analysis software for immune sequencing data. Points from the study as a whole: Elevated frequency relative to controls characterized a handful of TRBV segments in patients, TRBV5-6, TRBV5-1 and TRBV20-1 among them.

In the case of this clonotype: Its antigen is unknown.

Tagging with unique molecular identifiers was a feature of the TCR beta cDNA libraries. One entry per CDR3 protein, called by TCRdb with MiXCR from the PCR reads. Counted here are under 650,000 distinct CDR3 sequences, roughly 45% occurring once; the ten biggest clones make up under 2%. CDR3 size: 17 residues. V was cut by 3 bases and J by 1 base, with 19 bases left in between. Germline CDR1 is MGHRA and CDR2 is YSYEKL. The chain uses TRBV4-1 and TRBJ2-7; TRBD1 is a possible D gene (5 bases). This TCR derives from a girl between 5 and 17 years old with multiple sclerosis. Sequenced sample: blood. CDR3 sequence (DNA): TGCGCCAGCAGCCACCCGCGAGACTCGTCAGGGTCCTACGAGCAGTACTTC. Its protein product is CASSHPRDSSGSYEQYF.